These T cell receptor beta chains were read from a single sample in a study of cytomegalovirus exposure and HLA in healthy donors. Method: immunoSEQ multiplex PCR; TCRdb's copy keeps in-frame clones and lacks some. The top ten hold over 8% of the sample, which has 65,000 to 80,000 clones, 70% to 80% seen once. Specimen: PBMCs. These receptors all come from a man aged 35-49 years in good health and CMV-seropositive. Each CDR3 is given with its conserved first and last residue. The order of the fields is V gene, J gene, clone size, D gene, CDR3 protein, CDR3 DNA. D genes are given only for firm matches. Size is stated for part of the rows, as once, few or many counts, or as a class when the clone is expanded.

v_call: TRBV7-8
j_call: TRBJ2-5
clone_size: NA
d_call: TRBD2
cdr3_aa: CASSFGTSHETQYF
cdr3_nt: TGTGCCAGCAGCTTCGGGACTAGCCATGAGACCCAGTACTTC

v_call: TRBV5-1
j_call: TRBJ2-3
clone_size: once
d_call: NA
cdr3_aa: CASSAGLNPTDTQYF
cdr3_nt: TGCGCCAGCAGTGCAGGACTGAATCCCACAGATACGCAGTATTTT

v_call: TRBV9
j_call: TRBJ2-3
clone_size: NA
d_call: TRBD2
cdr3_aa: CASSPGGGPDTQYF
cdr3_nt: TGTGCCAGCAGCCCCGGGGGGGGGCCAGATACGCAGTATTTT

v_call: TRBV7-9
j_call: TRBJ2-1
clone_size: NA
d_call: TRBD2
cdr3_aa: CASSLGGRSNEQFF
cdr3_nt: TGTGCCAGCAGCTTAGGCGGGAGAAGTAATGAGCAGTTCTTC

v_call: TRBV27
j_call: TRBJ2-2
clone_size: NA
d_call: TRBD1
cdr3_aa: CASSFPTGGVSTGELFF
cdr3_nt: TGTGCCAGCAGTTTCCCTACAGGGGGCGTGAGCACCGGGGAGCTGTTTTTT

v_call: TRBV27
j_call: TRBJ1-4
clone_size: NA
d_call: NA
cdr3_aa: CASSNAGGNNEKLFF
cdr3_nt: TGTGCCAGCAGTAACGCGGGGGGGAATAATGAAAAACTGTTTTTT

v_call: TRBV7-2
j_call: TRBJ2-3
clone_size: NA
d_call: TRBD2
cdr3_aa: CASSYLSGGRTDTQYF
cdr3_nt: TGTGCCAGCAGCTACTTAAGCGGGGGGAGGACAGATACGCAGTATTTT

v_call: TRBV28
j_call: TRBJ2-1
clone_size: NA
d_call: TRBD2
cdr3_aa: CASSSQTSGFYNEQFF
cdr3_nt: TGTGCCAGCAGTTCCCAGACTAGCGGGTTCTACAATGAGCAGTTCTTC

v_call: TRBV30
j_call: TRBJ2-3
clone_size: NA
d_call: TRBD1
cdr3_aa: CAWSGDRAAGDTQYF
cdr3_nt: TGTGCCTGGAGTGGCGACAGGGCAGCAGGGGATACGCAGTATTTT

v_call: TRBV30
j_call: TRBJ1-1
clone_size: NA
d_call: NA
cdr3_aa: CACVGGTEAFF
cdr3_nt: TGTGCCTGCGTGGGGGGAACTGAAGCTTTCTTT

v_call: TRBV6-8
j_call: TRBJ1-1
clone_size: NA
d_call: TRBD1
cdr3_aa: CASRTGGLQNTEAFF
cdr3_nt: TGTGCCAGCCGGACAGGGGGTCTACAGAACACTGAAGCTTTCTTT

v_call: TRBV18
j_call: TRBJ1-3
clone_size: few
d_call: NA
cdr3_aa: CASSYRENSGNTIYF
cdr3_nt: TGTGCCAGCTCTTACAGGGAGAACTCTGGAAACACCATATATTTT

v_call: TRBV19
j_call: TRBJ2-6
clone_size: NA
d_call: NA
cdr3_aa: CASSKEGHSGANVLTF
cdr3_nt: TGTGCCAGTAGTAAGGAGGGTCACTCTGGGGCCAACGTCCTGACTTTC

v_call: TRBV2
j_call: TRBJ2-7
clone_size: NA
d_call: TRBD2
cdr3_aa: CASSPLTSGSGEQYF
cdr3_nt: TGTGCCAGCAGCCCCTTGACTAGCGGGAGCGGAGAGCAGTACTTC

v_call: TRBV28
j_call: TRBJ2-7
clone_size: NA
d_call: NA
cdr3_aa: CASSPTGLAEQYF
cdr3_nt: TGTGCCAGCAGCCCCACGGGCCTAGCCGAGCAGTACTTC

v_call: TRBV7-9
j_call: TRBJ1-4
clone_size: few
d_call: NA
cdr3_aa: CASSLDRGGTNEKLFF
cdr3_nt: TGTGCCAGCAGCTTAGACCGGGGAGGGACTAATGAAAAACTGTTTTTT

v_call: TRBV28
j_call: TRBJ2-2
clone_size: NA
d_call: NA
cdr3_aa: CATVRGANTGELFF
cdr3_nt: TGTGCCACCGTCAGGGGCGCGAACACCGGGGAGCTGTTTTTT

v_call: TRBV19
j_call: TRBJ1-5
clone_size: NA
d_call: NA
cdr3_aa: CASSMTRGQPQHF
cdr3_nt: TGTGCCAGTAGTATGACCCGAGGTCAGCCCCAGCATTTT

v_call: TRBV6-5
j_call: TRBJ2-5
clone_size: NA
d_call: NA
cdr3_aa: CASSYSIGGQETQYF
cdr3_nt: TGTGCCAGCAGTTACTCGATCGGGGGACAAGAGACCCAGTACTTC

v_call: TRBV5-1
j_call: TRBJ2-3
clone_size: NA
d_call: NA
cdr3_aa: CASSLAVGSRTDTQYF
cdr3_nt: TGCGCCAGCAGCTTGGCCGTCGGGAGTCGCACAGATACGCAGTATTTT

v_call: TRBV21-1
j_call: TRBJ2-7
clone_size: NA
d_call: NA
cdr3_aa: CASSKELEGAVSYEQYF
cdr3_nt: TGTGCCAGCAGCAAAGAACTAGAAGGCGCTGTCTCCTACGAGCAGTACTTC

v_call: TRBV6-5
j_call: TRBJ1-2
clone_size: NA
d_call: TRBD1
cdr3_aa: CASSYTRTGGNYGYTF
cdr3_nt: TGTGCCAGCAGTTACACGAGGACAGGGGGCAACTATGGCTACACCTTC

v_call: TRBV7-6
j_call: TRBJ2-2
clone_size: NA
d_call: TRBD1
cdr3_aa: CASSLAGTGTSELFF
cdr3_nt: TGTGCCAGCAGCTTAGCCGGGACAGGGACCTCGGAGCTGTTTTTT

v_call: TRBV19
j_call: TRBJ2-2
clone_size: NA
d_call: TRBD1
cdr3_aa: CASRRTGGAGDTGELFF
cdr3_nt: TGTGCCAGTAGGCGGACAGGGGGCGCGGGGGACACCGGGGAGCTGTTTTTT

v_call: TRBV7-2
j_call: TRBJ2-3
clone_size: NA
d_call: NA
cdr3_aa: CASSFAGASTVTQYF
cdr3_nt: TGTGCCAGCAGCTTTGCGGGGGCCAGCACAGTTACGCAGTATTTT

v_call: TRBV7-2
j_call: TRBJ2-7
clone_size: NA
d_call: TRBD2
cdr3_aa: CASSSSGDHEQYF
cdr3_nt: TGTGCCAGCAGCTCCAGCGGGGACCACGAGCAGTACTTC

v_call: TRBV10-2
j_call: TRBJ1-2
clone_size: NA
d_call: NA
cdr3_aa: CASGTGENYGYTF
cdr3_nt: TGCGCCAGCGGAACAGGTGAGAACTATGGCTACACCTTC

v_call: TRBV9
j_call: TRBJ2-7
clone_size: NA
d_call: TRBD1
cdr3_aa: CASSDRQGPGEQYF
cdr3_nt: TGTGCCAGCAGCGATCGACAGGGGCCGGGGGAGCAGTACTTC

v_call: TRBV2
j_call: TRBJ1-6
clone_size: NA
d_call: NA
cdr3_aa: CASSLQVYNSPLHF
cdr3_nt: TGTGCCAGCAGTTTACAGGTGTATAATTCACCCCTCCACTTT

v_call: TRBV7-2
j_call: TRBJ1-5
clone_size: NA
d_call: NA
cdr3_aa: CASSLNNYFSSNQPQHF
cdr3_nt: TGTGCCAGCAGCTTAAATAATTATTTTTCGAGCAATCAGCCCCAGCATTTT

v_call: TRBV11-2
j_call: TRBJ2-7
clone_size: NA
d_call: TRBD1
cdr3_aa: CASSSPGQGNEQYF
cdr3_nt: TGTGCCAGCAGCTCACCCGGACAGGGGAACGAGCAGTACTTC

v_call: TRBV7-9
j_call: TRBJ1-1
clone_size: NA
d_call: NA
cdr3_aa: CASSHIWNTEAFF
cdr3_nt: TGTGCCAGCAGCCACATTTGGAACACTGAAGCTTTCTTT

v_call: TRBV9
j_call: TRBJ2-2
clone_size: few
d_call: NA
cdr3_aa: CASSTGLNTGELFF
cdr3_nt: TGTGCCAGCTCGACAGGCTTGAACACCGGGGAGCTGTTTTTT

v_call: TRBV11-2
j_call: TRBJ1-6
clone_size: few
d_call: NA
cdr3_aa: CASSLDRRAGRYSPLHF
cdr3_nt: TGTGCCAGCAGCTTAGATAGGAGGGCAGGGAGGTATTCACCCCTCCACTTT

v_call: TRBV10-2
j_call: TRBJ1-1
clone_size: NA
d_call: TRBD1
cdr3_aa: CASSGQGFLYTEAFF
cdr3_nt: TGCGCCAGCTCCGGACAGGGGTTCTTGTACACTGAAGCTTTCTTT

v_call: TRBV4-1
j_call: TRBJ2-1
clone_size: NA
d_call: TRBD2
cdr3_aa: CASINLAGDNEQFF
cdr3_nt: TGCGCCAGCATAAATCTAGCGGGGGACAATGAGCAGTTCTTC

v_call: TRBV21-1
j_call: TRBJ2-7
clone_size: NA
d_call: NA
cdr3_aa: CASSKIVLCAGLSYEQYF
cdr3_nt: TGTGCCAGCAGCAAGATCGTCCTATGTGCGGGCCTTTCCTACGAGCAGTACTTC

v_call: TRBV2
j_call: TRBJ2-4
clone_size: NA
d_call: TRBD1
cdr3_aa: CASSGQELNIQYF
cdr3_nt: TGTGCCAGCAGCGGACAGGAGTTAAACATTCAGTACTTC

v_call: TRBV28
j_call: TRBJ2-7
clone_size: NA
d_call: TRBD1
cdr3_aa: CASSWTGVTSEQYF
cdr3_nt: TGTGCCAGCAGTTGGACAGGGGTAACGAGTGAGCAGTACTTC

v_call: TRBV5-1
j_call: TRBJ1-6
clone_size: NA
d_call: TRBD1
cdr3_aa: CASSLGRGSSSYNSPLHF
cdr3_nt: TGCGCCAGCAGCCTGGGCAGGGGGTCGAGCTCCTATAATTCACCCCTCCACTTT

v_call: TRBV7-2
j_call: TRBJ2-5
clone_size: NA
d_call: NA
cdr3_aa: CASSLGGVSEREETQYF
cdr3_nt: TGTGCCAGCAGCTTAGGAGGAGTATCGGAACGGGAGGAGACCCAGTACTTC

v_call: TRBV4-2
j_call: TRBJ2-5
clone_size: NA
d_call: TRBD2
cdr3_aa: CASSQVKGSGLASETQYF
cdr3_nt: TGTGCCAGCAGCCAAGTCAAGGGATCGGGACTAGCGAGCGAGACCCAGTACTTC

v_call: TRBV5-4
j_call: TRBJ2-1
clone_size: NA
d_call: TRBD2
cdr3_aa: CASSLGAGEFNEQFF
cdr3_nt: TGTGCCAGCAGCTTGGGAGCGGGAGAATTCAATGAGCAGTTCTTC